The T cell receptor (beta chain) described here comes from a study of blood T cells in healthy people across ages. With regard to this clonotype: Its specificity is unknown.

Findings and caveats of the study: Older individuals had lower TCR beta diversity per million T cells (the decline was roughly linear).

Trimming shortened V by 2 bases and J by 1 base, and 10 bases separated the two germline ends. The CDR3 is 14 residues long. CDR1 and CDR2 from the germline V gene are SQVTM and ANQGSEA. A sample-barcoded 5' primer and a J-beta primer mix were used in a second PCR of roughly 6 to 11 cycles. Each CDR3 protein is one row after TCRdb ran MiXCR on the 5' RACE reads. The sample comprises more than 500,000 distinct CDR3 sequences, about a quarter of which are singletons, and over 3.5% rests with the top ten. This sample also appeared in a second study, on T cells of mothers and their children.

The rearrangement links TRBV29-1 to TRBJ2-3; D ambiguous. Material: blood. The TCR originated in a boy under 10 years old in good health. The CDR3 nucleotides read TGCAGCGTTGAATTTACGGCGGGCACAGATACGCAGTATTTT. Translating it yields CSVEFTAGTDTQYF.